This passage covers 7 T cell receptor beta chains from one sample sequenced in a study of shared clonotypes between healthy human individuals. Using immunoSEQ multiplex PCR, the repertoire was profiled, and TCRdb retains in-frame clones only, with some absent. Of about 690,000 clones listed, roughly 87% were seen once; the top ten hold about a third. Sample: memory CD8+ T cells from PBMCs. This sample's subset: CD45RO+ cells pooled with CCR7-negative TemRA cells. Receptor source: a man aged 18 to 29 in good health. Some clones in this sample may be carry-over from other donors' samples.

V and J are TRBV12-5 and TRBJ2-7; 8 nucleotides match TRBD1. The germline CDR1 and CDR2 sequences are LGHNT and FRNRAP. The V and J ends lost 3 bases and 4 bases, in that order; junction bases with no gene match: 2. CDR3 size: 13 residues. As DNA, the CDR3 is TGTGCTAGTGGTTTCGACAGGGGTTACGAGCAGTACTTC. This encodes CASGFDRGYEQYF.

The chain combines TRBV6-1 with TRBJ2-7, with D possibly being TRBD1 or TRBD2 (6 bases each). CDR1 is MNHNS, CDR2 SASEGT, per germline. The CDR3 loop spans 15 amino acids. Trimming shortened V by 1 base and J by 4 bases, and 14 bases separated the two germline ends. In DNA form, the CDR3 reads TGTGCCAGCAGTGAAGGAGGGGGGACGGAGTACGAGCAGTACTTC. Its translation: CASSEGGGTEYEQYF.

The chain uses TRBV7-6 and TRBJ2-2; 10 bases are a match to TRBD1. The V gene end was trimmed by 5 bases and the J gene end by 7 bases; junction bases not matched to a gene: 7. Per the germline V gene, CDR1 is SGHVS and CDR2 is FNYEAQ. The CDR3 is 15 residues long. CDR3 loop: CASSPRTGGGGELFF. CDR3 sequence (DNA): TGTGCCAGCAGCCCCCGGACAGGGGGGGGCGGGGAGCTGTTTTTT. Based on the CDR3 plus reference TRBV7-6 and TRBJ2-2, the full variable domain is GAGVSQSPRYKVTKRGQDVALRCDPISGHVSLYWYRQALGQGPEFLTYFNYEAQQDKSGLPNDRFSAERPEGSISTLTIQRTEQRDSAMYRCASSPRTGGGGELFFGEGSRLTVL.

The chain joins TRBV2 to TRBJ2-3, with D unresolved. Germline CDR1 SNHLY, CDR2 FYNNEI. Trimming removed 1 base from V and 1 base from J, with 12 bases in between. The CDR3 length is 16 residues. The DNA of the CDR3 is TGTGCCAGCAGTGAAGGGAGCAGTATCCGCACAGATACGCAGTATTTT. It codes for CASSEGSSIRTDTQYF. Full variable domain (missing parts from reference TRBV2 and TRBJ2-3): EPEVTQTPSHQVTQMGQEVILRCVPISNHLYFYWYRQILGQKVEFLVSFYNNEISEKSEIFDDQFSVERPDGSNFTLKIRSTKLEDSAMYFCASSEGSSIRTDTQYFGPGTRLTVL.

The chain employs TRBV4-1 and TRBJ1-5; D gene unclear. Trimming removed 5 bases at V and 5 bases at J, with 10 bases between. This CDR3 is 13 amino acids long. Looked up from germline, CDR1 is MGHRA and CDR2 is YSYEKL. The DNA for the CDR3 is TGCGCCAGCAGCAAAGGGTTGGATCAGCCCCAGCATTTT. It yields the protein CASSKGLDQPQHF.

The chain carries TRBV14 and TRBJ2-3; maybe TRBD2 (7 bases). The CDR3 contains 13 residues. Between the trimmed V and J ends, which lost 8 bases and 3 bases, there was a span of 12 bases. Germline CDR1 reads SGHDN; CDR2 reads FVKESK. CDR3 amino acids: CASQRGGTDTQYF. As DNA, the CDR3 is TGTGCCAGCCAGAGGGGGGGAACAGATACGCAGTATTTT.

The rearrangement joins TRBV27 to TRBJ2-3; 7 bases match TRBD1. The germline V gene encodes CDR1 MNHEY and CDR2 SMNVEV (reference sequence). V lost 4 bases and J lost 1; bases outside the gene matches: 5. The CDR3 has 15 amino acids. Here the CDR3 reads CASSYLGQGTDTQYF. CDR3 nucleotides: TGTGCCAGCAGTTATCTAGGACAGGGCACAGATACGCAGTATTTT.